One sample yielded the 21 T cell receptor beta chains listed below, sequenced in a study of T cells after yellow fever vaccination. TCRdb re-called the 5' RACE reads through MiXCR, storing one row per CDR3 protein. The sample shows some 500,000 distinct CDR3 sequences, 13% of them seen only once. The source material was PBMCs, sampled on the day of the yellow fever booster vaccination. These receptors were obtained from a man younger than 40 who received the YFV17D yellow fever vaccine.

This clonotype has a handful of counts. J is TRBJ2-2 and V is TRBV25-1, with D tentatively TRBD1 (5 bases). The CDR3 extends over 15 amino acids. Germline CDR1 is MGHDK and CDR2 is SYGVNS. Between the trimmed V and J ends, which lost 1 base and 5 bases, there was a span of 11 bases. The CDR3 is CASSESAGITGELFF. CDR3 bases: TGTGCCAGCAGTGAATCGGCAGGGATTACCGGGGAGCTGTTTTTT.

This clonotype was counted between two and nine times. DNA of the CDR3: TGTGCCAGCAGCTTAGCCCGAGGAACTAGCGGGAGTTACAATGAGCAGTTCTTC. Translating it yields CASSLARGTSGSYNEQFF. This chain connects TRBV7-8 to TRBJ2-1; 11 bases are shared with TRBD2. Germline CDR1 and CDR2: SGHVS and FQNEAQ. After removal of 0 bases from V and 4 bases from J, the junction contained 8 bases not matched to a gene. The CDR3 has 18 amino acids.

The chain's CDR3 is CASSQRTSGRYTDTQYF. CDR3 nucleotides: TGCGCCAGCAGCCAGAGGACTAGCGGGAGGTACACAGATACGCAGTATTTT. J is TRBJ2-3 and V is TRBV4-3, with 14 positions matching TRBD2. This CDR3 comprises 17 residues. Germline CDR1 LGHNA, CDR2 YSLEER. The trim removed 3 bases at V and 2 bases at J, leaving 4 bases unmatched.

This chain connects TRBV20-1 to TRBJ2-1; 10 bases are a match to TRBD2. V trimming: 5 bases; J trimming: 5 bases; junction bases outside the gene matches: 9. The CDR3 length is 15 residues. Germline values: CDR1 DFQATT, CDR2 SNEGSKA (reference sequence). The CDR3 protein is CSAVPGLAPHNEQFF. Written as DNA, the CDR3 is TGCAGTGCTGTACCGGGACTAGCGCCCCACAATGAGCAGTTCTTC.

CDR3 sequence (DNA): TGTGCCAGCAGCTTAGAGCCCGGGCAGGGGGCCTTCAATGAGCAGTTCTTC. Its protein is CASSLEPGQGAFNEQFF. The rearrangement links TRBV7-9 to TRBJ2-1, with TRBD1 matching 8 bases. The V gene end was trimmed by 1 base and the J gene end by 6 bases; junction bases not matched to a gene: 11. The CDR3 totals 17 residues. CDR1 SEHNR and CDR2 FQNEAQ come from the germline V gene (reference sequence).

V usage is TRBV6-2 or TRBV6-3 and J usage is TRBJ2-6, with 14 bases aligning to TRBD2. The CDR3 length is 20 residues. The junction had 13 bases not matched to a gene; V was cut back by 7 bases and J by 2 bases. Germline-derived CDR1 and CDR2 are MNHEY and SVGEGT. Here the CDR3 DNA reads TGTGCCAGCACCCCCAACGGACCGGGACTAGCGGGAGCTGGGGCCAACGTCCTGACTTTC. Translating it yields CASTPNGPGLAGAGANVLTF.

The V gene is TRBV4-3, the J gene TRBJ2-7, with TRBD2 matching 9 bases. The CDR3 is 15 amino acids. V lost 0 bases to trimming and J lost 2 bases; unmatched junction nucleotides: 2. CDR1 is LGHNA, CDR2 YSLEER, per germline. The CDR3 sequence is CASSQEAGGPYEQYF. The CDR3 coding sequence is TGCGCCAGCAGCCAAGAGGCGGGAGGGCCCTACGAGCAGTACTTC.

This clonotype was seen more than once but under ten times. The chain couples TRBV6-5 to TRBJ2-5, with a tentative D call TRBD1 (6 bases). Trimming stripped 5 bases from V and 0 bases from J, with 10 bases between. The CDR3 runs 14 residues. Per germline, CDR1 MNHEY and CDR2 SVGAGI. The CDR3: CASSNDRYQETQYF. In DNA, the CDR3 is TGTGCCAGCAGTAACGACAGGTACCAAGAGACCCAGTACTTC.

This clonotype was seen only a few times. In DNA form, the CDR3 reads TGTGCCAGCAGTCCCCGGACAGGAACATTGGAGCAGTACTTC. Translation: CASSPRTGTLEQYF. The rearrangement links TRBV12-3 or TRBV12-4 to TRBJ2-7, with 7 bases lining up with TRBD1. The CDR3 consists of 14 residues. V gave up 5 bases and J gave up 7 bases; unmatched junction bases: 11.

The chain employs TRBV12-3 or TRBV12-4 and TRBJ2-5, with unresolved D. V lost 6 bases, J lost 6 bases, and 14 bases lay in between. This CDR3 has 13 residues. This chain's CDR3 is CASSSQAGKTQYF. As DNA, the CDR3 is TGTGCCAGCAGCTCCCAGGCTGGGAAGACCCAGTACTTC.

This clonotype turned up a few times. This rearrangement joins TRBV29-1 to TRBJ2-7; D not resolved. V dropped 0 bases and J dropped 4 bases, with 7 bases sitting between them. Germline loops: CDR1 SQVTM, CDR2 ANQGSEA. The CDR3 totals 12 residues. The CDR3 loop is CSVEDQEYEQYF. The CDR3 DNA reads TGCAGCGTTGAAGATCAGGAATACGAGCAGTACTTC.

This clonotype was counted many times. V and J are TRBV10-3 and TRBJ2-3; the D call may be TRBD1 or TRBD2 (5 bases each). Trimming left V 8 bases short and J 3 bases short, with 15 bases between. This CDR3 spans 14 amino acids. From germline, CDR1 is ENHRY and CDR2 SYGVKD. CDR3 protein: CAIRDRGLTDTQYF. The CDR3 nucleotides are TGTGCCATCCGGGACCGCGGCCTGACAGATACGCAGTATTTT.

J is TRBJ2-6 and V is TRBV5-5; a possible D gene is TRBD1 (5 bases). The CDR3 length is 17 residues. V dropped 1 base and J dropped 2 bases, with 13 bases sitting between them. Germline lookup yields CDR1 SGHKS and CDR2 YYEKEE (reference sequence). The CDR3, as DNA: TGTGCCAGCAGCTTGTGGCAGGGAACTACTGGGGCCAACGTCCTGACTTTC. Translation gives CASSLWQGTTGANVLTF.

The chain is built from TRBV20-1 and TRBJ2-2; 7 bases align to TRBD2. Germline trimming cut 3 bases from V and 4 bases from J; bases unmatched to any gene: 8. This CDR3 has 15 amino acids. CDR1 DFQATT and CDR2 SNEGSKA come from the germline V gene (reference sequence). The CDR3 region is CSASPWDYPTGELFF. The CDR3 bases are TGCAGTGCTAGTCCGTGGGACTACCCCACCGGGGAGCTGTTTTTT.

V is TRBV12-3 or TRBV12-4 and J is TRBJ1-6; no reliable D call. This CDR3 comprises 14 residues. Trimming left V 1 base short and J 7 bases short, with 8 bases between. The CDR3 DNA sequence: TGTGCCAGCAGTTTAGTAGTGGCCAATTCACCCCTCCACTTT. Protein sequence: CASSLVVANSPLHF.

The V and J genes are TRBV2 and TRBJ2-7, with 7 bases matching TRBD1. The CDR3 extends over 12 amino acids. V shed 11 bases and J 3 bases; nucleotides not matched to a gene: 7. Per the germline V gene, CDR1 is SNHLY and CDR2 is FYNNEI. In nucleotides, the CDR3 is TGTGCCCTGAGGGGGCCCATCTACGAGCAGTACTTC. Amino acids: CALRGPIYEQYF.

This clonotype was counted a few times. The chain uses TRBV20-1 and TRBJ1-6; TRBD1 agrees at 7 bases. Germline CDR1 and CDR2: DFQATT and SNEGSKA (reference sequence). V gave up 3 bases and J gave up 10 bases; unmatched junction bases: 6. The CDR3 loop spans 13 amino acids. The CDR3 sequence: CSASEQGPSPLHF. The CDR3 nucleotides are TGCAGTGCTAGTGAACAGGGGCCGTCACCCCTCCACTTT.

This clonotype has more than one count but fewer than ten. This CDR3 is CASSLDGGSRYNEQFF. For the CDR3, the DNA is TGTGCCAGCAGCTTAGACGGCGGGAGTAGGTACAATGAGCAGTTCTTC. The chain employs TRBV7-2 and TRBJ2-1; the match to TRBD2 covers 7 bases. The V and J ends lost 1 base and 4 bases, in that order; junction bases with no gene match: 7. The CDR3 sequence is 16 residues long. CDR1 SGHTA and CDR2 FQGNSA come from the germline V gene.

The rearrangement links TRBV19 to TRBJ1-3, with D possibly being TRBD1 (5 bases). The germline V gene has CDR1 LNHDA and CDR2 SQIVND (reference sequence). CDR3 length: 15 residues. V was pared by 3 bases and J by 2 bases, with 11 bases between. For the CDR3, the DNA is TGTGCCAGTAGTATTCCAGGGAACGCTGGAAACACCATATATTTT. This codes for CASSIPGNAGNTIYF. Combining the CDR3 with reference TRBV19 and TRBJ1-3 gives the whole variable domain DGGITQSPKYLFRKEGQNVTLSCEQNLNHDAMYWYRQDPGQGLRLIYYSQIVNDFQKGDIAEGYSVSREKKESFPLTVTSAQKNPTAFYLCASSIPGNAGNTIYFGEGSWLTVV.

This clonotype came up a few times. The genes are TRBV27 and TRBJ2-7, with 11 bases lining up with TRBD2. Germline V CDR1 and CDR2: MNHEY, SMNVEV (reference sequence). Trimming took 6 bases from V and 4 from J; bases not matched to a gene: 8. The CDR3 spans 15 residues. The CDR3 here is CASRPGLAGPYEQYF. For the CDR3, the DNA is TGTGCCAGCAGGCCCGGACTAGCGGGTCCTTACGAGCAGTACTTC.

This chain joins TRBV5-1 and TRBJ2-5; 9 bases are shared with TRBD1. CDR1 SGHRS and CDR2 YFSETQ come from the germline V gene. Trimming cost V 4 bases and J 5 bases; bases outside gene matches: 6. CDR3 length equals 14 residues. The CDR3 region has the DNA TGCGCCAGCAGCCCCGGGACAGGGCACGAGACCCAGTACTTC. As protein: CASSPGTGHETQYF.